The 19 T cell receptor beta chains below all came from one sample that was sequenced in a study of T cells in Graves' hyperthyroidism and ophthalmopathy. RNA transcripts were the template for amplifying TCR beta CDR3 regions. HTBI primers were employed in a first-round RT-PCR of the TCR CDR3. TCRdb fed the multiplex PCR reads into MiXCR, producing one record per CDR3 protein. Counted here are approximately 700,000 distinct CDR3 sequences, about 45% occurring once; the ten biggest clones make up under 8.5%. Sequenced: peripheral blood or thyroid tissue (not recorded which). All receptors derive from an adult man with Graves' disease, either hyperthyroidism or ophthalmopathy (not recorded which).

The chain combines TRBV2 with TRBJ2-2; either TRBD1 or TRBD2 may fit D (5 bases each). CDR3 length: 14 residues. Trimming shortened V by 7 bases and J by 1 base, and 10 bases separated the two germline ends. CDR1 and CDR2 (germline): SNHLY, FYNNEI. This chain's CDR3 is CASKGTGNTGELFF. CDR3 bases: TGTGCCAGCAAGGGGACGGGGAACACCGGGGAGCTGTTTTTT.

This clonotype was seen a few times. This CDR3 reads CASSPRTSGSGEQYF. For the CDR3, the DNA is TGTGCCAGCAGCCCCAGGACTAGCGGGAGTGGCGAGCAGTACTTC. The chain couples TRBV7-8 to TRBJ2-7; 13 bases map to TRBD2. The V and J ends lost 5 bases and 6 bases, in that order; junction bases with no gene match: 7. The CDR3 totals 15 residues. Germline assignment: CDR1 SGHVS and CDR2 FQNEAQ.

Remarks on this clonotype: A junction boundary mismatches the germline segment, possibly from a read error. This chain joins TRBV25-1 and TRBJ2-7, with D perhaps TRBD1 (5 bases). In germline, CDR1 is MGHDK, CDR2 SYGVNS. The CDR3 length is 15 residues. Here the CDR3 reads CASSQEPGSSYEQYF. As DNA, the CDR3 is TGCGCCAGCAGCCAAGAGCCAGGGTCATCCTACGAGCAGTACTTC.

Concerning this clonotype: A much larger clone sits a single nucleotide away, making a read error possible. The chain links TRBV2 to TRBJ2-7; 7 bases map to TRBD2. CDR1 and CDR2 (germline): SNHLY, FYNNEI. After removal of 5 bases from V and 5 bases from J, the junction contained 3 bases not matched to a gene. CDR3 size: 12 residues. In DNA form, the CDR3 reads TGTGCCAGCAGTAGCGGGGTCAACGAGCAGTACTTC. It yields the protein CASSSGVNEQYF.

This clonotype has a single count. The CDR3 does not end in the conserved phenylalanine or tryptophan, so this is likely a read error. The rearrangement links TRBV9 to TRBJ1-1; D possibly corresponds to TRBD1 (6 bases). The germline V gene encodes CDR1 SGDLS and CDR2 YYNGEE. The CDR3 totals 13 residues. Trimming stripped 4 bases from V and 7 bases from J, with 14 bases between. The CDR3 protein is CASSSGQRSEAFL. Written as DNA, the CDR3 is TGTGCCAGCAGCTCTGGACAGAGGAGTGAAGCTTTCCTT.

CDR3 in DNA: TGTGCCATCAGTCTGGACAACTACGAGCAGTACTTC. This codes for CAISLDNYEQYF. This chain connects TRBV10-3 to TRBJ2-7; D may be TRBD1 (5 bases). Trimming stripped 5 bases from V and 3 bases from J, with 8 bases between. CDR3 length equals 12 residues. CDR1 and CDR2 from the germline V gene are ENHRY and SYGVKD.

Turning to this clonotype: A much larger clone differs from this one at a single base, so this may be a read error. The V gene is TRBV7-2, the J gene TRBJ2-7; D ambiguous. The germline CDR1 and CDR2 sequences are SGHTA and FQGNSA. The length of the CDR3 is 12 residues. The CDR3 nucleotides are TGTGCCAGCAGCTCCGTGGGCTACGAGCAGTGCTTC. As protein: CASSSVGYEQCF.

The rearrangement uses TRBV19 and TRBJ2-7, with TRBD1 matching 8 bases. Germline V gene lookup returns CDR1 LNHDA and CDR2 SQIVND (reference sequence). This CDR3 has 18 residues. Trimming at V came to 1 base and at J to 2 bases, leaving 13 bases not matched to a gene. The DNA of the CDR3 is TGTGCCAGTAGTATAGCCGTTATCGGACAGGGCGGGACCTACGAGCAGTACTTC. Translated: CASSIAVIGQGGTYEQYF.

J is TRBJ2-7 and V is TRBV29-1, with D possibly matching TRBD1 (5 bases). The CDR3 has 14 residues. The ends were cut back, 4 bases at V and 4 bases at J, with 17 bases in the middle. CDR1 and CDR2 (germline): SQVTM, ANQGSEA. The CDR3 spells CSVGRVPEGYEQYF. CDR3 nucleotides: TGCAGCGTTGGCAGGGTTCCTGAAGGATACGAGCAGTACTTC.

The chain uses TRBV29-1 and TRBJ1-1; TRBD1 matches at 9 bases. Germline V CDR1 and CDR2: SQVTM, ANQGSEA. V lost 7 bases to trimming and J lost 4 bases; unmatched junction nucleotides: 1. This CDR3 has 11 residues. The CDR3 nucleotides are TGCAGCGGGGACAGGGCCACTGAAGCTTTCTTT. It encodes CSGDRATEAFF.

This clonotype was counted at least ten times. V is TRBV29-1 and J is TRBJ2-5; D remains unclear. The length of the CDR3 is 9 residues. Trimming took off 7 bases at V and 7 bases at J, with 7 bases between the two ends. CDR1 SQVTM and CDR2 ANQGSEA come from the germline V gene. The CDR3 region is CSGERTQYF. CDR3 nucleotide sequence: TGCAGCGGAGAGCGGACCCAGTACTTC.

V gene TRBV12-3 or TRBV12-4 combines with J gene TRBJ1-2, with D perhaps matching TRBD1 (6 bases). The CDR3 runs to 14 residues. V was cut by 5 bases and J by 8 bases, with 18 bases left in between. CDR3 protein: CASSEALGAGGYTF. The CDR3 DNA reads TGTGCCAGCAGTGAAGCTCTGGGGGCGGGGGGCTACACCTTC.

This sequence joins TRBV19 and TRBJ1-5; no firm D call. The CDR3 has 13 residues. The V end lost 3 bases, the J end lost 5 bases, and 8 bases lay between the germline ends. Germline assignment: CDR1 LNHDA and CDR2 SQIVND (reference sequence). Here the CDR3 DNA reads TGTGCCAGTAGTATCCCCCCATATCAGCCCCAGCATTTT. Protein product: CASSIPPYQPQHF. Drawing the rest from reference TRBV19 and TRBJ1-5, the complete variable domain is DGGITQSPKYLFRKEGQNVTLSCEQNLNHDAMYWYRQDPGQGLRLIYYSQIVNDFQKGDIAEGYSVSREKKESFPLTVTSAQKNPTAFYLCASSIPPYQPQHFGDGTRLSIL.

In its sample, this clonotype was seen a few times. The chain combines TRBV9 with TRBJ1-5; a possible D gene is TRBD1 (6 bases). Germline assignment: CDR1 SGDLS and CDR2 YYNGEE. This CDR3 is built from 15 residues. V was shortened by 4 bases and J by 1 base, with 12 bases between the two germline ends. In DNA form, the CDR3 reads TGTGCCAGCAGCACAGGGTTGGACAGCAATCAGCCCCAGCATTTT. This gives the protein CASSTGLDSNQPQHF.

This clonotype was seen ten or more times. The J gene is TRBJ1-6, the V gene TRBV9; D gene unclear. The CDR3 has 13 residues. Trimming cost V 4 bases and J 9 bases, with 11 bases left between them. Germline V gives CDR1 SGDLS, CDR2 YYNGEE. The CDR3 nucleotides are TGTGCCAGCAGCCAAGTGTTAGGTTCACCCCTCCACTTT. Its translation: CASSQVLGSPLHF.

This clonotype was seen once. CDR3 sequence (DNA): TGTGCCACCAGTGATTCGTTAGGGGGTGAGAACACCGGGGAGCTGTTTTTT. Translation: CATSDSLGGENTGELFF. The chain carries TRBV24-1 and TRBJ2-2; D might be TRBD1 (6 bases). V lost 2 bases, J lost 1 base, and 13 bases lay in between. CDR3 length equals 17 residues. Germline V gene lookup returns CDR1 KGHDR and CDR2 SFDVKD.

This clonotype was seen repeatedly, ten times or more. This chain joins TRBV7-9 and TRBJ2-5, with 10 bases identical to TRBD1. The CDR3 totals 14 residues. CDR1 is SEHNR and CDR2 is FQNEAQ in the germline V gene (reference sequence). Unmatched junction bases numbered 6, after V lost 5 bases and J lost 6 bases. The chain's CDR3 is CASSPGTGVQTQYF. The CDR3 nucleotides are TGTGCCAGCAGCCCAGGGACAGGGGTACAGACCCAGTACTTC.

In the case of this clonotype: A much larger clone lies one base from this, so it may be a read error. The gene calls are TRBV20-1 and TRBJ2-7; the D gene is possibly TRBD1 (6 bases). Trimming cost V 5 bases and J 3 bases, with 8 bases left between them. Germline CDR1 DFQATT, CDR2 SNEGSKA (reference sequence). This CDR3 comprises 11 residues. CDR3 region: CSAEDSYEQYF. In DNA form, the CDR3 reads TGCAGTGCTGAGGACAGCTACGAGCAGTACTTC.

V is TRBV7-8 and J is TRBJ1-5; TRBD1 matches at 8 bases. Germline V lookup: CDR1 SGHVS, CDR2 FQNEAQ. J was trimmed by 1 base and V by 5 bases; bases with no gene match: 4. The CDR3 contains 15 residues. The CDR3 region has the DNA TGTGCCAGCAGCCCCGCAGGGGGCAGCAATCAGCCCCAGCATTTT. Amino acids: CASSPAGGSNQPQHF.